Listed below are T cell receptor beta chains from one sample, sequenced in a study of T cells in Graves' hyperthyroidism and ophthalmopathy. One entry per CDR3 protein results from TCRdb running MiXCR on the multiplex PCR reads. The table includes around 540,000 distinct CDR3 sequences, 15% to 20% detected once. Material: blood. The origin of the receptors is a woman in her twenties or thirties with Graves' ophthalmopathy. CDR3s include the opening cysteine and the closing phenylalanine or tryptophan. Fields, in order: V gene, D gene, clone size, CDR3 length, J gene, CDR3 DNA, CDR3 protein. A D gene is named only where the DNA matches it firmly. For some rows the clone size is stated as once, few or many, or as a class when expanded; others skip it.

v_call: TRBV4-3
d_call: .
clone_size: few
cdr3_length: 15
j_call: TRBJ2-5
cdr3_nt: TGCGCCAGCAGCCAAGCTGTTTTAACACAAGAGACCCAGTACTTC
cdr3_aa: CASSQAVLTQETQYF

v_call: TRBV20-1
d_call: .
clone_size: many
cdr3_length: 14
j_call: TRBJ2-1
cdr3_nt: TGCAGTGCTAGAGATCTGGCAGGTTACAATGAGCAGTTCTTC
cdr3_aa: CSARDLAGYNEQFF

v_call: TRBV28
d_call: .
clone_size: many
cdr3_length: 16
j_call: TRBJ2-4
cdr3_nt: TGTGCCAGCAGTTTATTACAGATGGGGTCGGAAAACATTCAGTACTTC
cdr3_aa: CASSLLQMGSENIQYF

v_call: TRBV28
d_call: .
clone_size: .
cdr3_length: 15
j_call: TRBJ1-1
cdr3_nt: TGTGCCAGCAGTTCCCCCGGGGGGGGGGGGCCTGAAGCTTTCTTT
cdr3_aa: CASSSPGGGGPEAFF

v_call: TRBV12-3/TRBV12-4
d_call: TRBD2
clone_size: many
cdr3_length: 14
j_call: TRBJ2-7
cdr3_nt: TGTGCCAGCAGTTTTACGGGAGGATCCTACGAGCAGTACTTC
cdr3_aa: CASSFTGGSYEQYF

v_call: TRBV5-1
d_call: .
clone_size: few
cdr3_length: 14
j_call: TRBJ1-4
cdr3_nt: TGCGCCAGCAGCTTGGAGGCAGGGGAGGGAAAACTGTTTTTT
cdr3_aa: CASSLEAGEGKLFF

v_call: TRBV18
d_call: TRBD1
clone_size: .
cdr3_length: 15
j_call: TRBJ1-5
cdr3_nt: TGTGCCAGCTCACCACAACAGGGGAGCAATCAGCTCCAGCATTTT
cdr3_aa: CASSPQQGSNQLQHF

v_call: TRBV7-2
d_call: TRBD2
clone_size: many
cdr3_length: 15
j_call: TRBJ2-7
cdr3_nt: TGTGCCAGCAGCTTAGCGGGGGGGTCGACCTACGAGCAGTACTTC
cdr3_aa: CASSLAGGSTYEQYF

v_call: TRBV7-3
d_call: .
clone_size: many
cdr3_length: 15
j_call: TRBJ1-4
cdr3_nt: TGTGCCAGCAGCTTAACTCAGGCAACTAATGAAAAACTGTTTTTT
cdr3_aa: CASSLTQATNEKLFF

v_call: TRBV10-1
d_call: .
clone_size: .
cdr3_length: 16
j_call: TRBJ2-1
cdr3_nt: TGCGCCAGCAGTGAGTCGAGGGGGAGGGCCAGGTATGAGCAGTTCTTC
cdr3_aa: CASSESRGRARYEQFF

v_call: TRBV27
d_call: TRBD2
clone_size: few
cdr3_length: 16
j_call: TRBJ2-7
cdr3_nt: TGTGCCACACGACCCCAGGGGACTAGCCGCTCCTACGAGCAGTACTTC
cdr3_aa: CATRPQGTSRSYEQYF

v_call: TRBV19
d_call: .
clone_size: few
cdr3_length: 15
j_call: TRBJ2-7
cdr3_nt: TGTGCCAGCAACAACAGAGGGAATTTTTGTTACGAGCAGTACTTC
cdr3_aa: CASNNRGNFCYEQYF

v_call: TRBV29-1
d_call: .
clone_size: .
cdr3_length: 10
j_call: TRBJ1-1
cdr3_nt: TGCAGCGCCCGGCGGGATGAAGCTTTCTTT
cdr3_aa: CSARRDEAFF

v_call: TRBV12-3/TRBV12-4
d_call: .
clone_size: many
cdr3_length: 13
j_call: TRBJ2-7
cdr3_nt: TGTGCCAGCAGTTATAACGAGGACTACGAGCAGTACTTC
cdr3_aa: CASSYNEDYEQYF

v_call: TRBV20-1
d_call: .
clone_size: many
cdr3_length: 13
j_call: TRBJ2-7
cdr3_nt: TGCAGTGCCGTCGACAGGCATCGCTACGAGCAGTACTTC
cdr3_aa: CSAVDRHRYEQYF

v_call: TRBV3-1
d_call: .
clone_size: many
cdr3_length: 12
j_call: TRBJ2-3
cdr3_nt: TGTGCCAGCAGCCCCGACTGGGGTACGCAGTATTTT
cdr3_aa: CASSPDWGTQYF

v_call: TRBV7-2
d_call: .
clone_size: .
cdr3_length: 15
j_call: TRBJ2-5
cdr3_nt: TGTGCCAGCAGCCAAGTTACTAGCCTCCAAGAGACCCAGTGCTTC
cdr3_aa: CASSQVTSLQETQCF

v_call: TRBV18
d_call: .
clone_size: .
cdr3_length: 15
j_call: TRBJ1-1
cdr3_nt: TGTGCCAGCTCACCAATAGGGGAGTTGGGCACTGAAGCTTTCTTT
cdr3_aa: CASSPIGELGTEAFF

v_call: TRBV28
d_call: .
clone_size: many
cdr3_length: 16
j_call: TRBJ2-7
cdr3_nt: TGTGCCAGCAGTTTCAGCCGGGACTTCCAATCCTACGAGCAGTACTTC
cdr3_aa: CASSFSRDFQSYEQYF

v_call: TRBV20-1
d_call: .
clone_size: many
cdr3_length: 10
j_call: TRBJ2-5
cdr3_nt: TGCAGTGTTAGCGAGGAGACCCAGTACTTC
cdr3_aa: CSVSEETQYF

v_call: TRBV19
d_call: .
clone_size: once
cdr3_length: 15
j_call: TRBJ1-5
cdr3_nt: TGTGCCAGTAGTAAACAGGGTATCGGCAATCAGCCCCAGCATTTT
cdr3_aa: CASSKQGIGNQPQHF

v_call: TRBV20-1
d_call: TRBD1
clone_size: many
cdr3_length: 15
j_call: TRBJ1-5
cdr3_nt: TGCAGTGCGAGAACCTCGGAGACAGGGAATCAGCCCCAGCATTTT
cdr3_aa: CSARTSETGNQPQHF

v_call: TRBV6-2/TRBV6-3
d_call: .
clone_size: .
cdr3_length: 12
j_call: TRBJ2-2
cdr3_nt: TGTGCCAGCAAGACCTACACCGGGGAGCTGTTTTTT
cdr3_aa: CASKTYTGELFF

v_call: TRBV6-1
d_call: TRBD2
clone_size: many
cdr3_length: 16
j_call: TRBJ2-7
cdr3_nt: TGTGCCAGCAGTTCCACGGGACTAGCGGACACCTACGAGCAGTACTTC
cdr3_aa: CASSSTGLADTYEQYF

v_call: TRBV7-2
d_call: .
clone_size: .
cdr3_length: 17
j_call: TRBJ1-6
cdr3_nt: TGTGCCAGCAGCCCGGATAGGGGTCGGACAGATAATTCACCCCTCCACTTT
cdr3_aa: CASSPDRGRTDNSPLHF

v_call: TRBV10-1
d_call: TRBD1
clone_size: .
cdr3_length: 15
j_call: TRBJ2-7
cdr3_nt: TGCGCCAGCAGTGGATTAGGGACAGGGATGTACGAGCAGTACTTC
cdr3_aa: CASSGLGTGMYEQYF

v_call: TRBV13
d_call: TRBD1
clone_size: .
cdr3_length: 17
j_call: TRBJ2-1
cdr3_nt: TGTGCCAGCAGCGATACTAAACAGGGGGCCTCCTACAATGAGCAGTTCTTC
cdr3_aa: CASSDTKQGASYNEQFF

v_call: TRBV20-1
d_call: .
clone_size: many
cdr3_length: 14
j_call: TRBJ2-7
cdr3_nt: TGCAGTGCCTCCCTTTTGGGGGTCGGCTACGAGCAGTACTTC
cdr3_aa: CSASLLGVGYEQYF

v_call: TRBV30
d_call: TRBD1
clone_size: many
cdr3_length: 12
j_call: TRBJ2-7
cdr3_nt: TGTGCGTTGGGACAGGGTGTCGGCGAGCAGTACTTC
cdr3_aa: CALGQGVGEQYF

v_call: TRBV5-1
d_call: .
clone_size: many
cdr3_length: 15
j_call: TRBJ2-7
cdr3_nt: TGCGCCAGCAGCTTGGGGCAGGGAACTTTCTACGAGCAGTACTTC
cdr3_aa: CASSLGQGTFYEQYF

v_call: TRBV5-6
d_call: TRBD2
clone_size: few
cdr3_length: 15
j_call: TRBJ2-7
cdr3_nt: TGTGCCAGCAGCCAAAGCGGGAAAAGCTCCTACGAGCAGTACTTC
cdr3_aa: CASSQSGKSSYEQYF

v_call: TRBV7-3
d_call: TRBD2
clone_size: few
cdr3_length: 16
j_call: TRBJ2-3
cdr3_nt: TGTGCCAGCAGCTCCCCCCTAGCGGGGGTAGAAGATACGCAGTATTTT
cdr3_aa: CASSSPLAGVEDTQYF

v_call: TRBV12-3/TRBV12-4
d_call: .
clone_size: .
cdr3_length: 13
j_call: TRBJ2-2
cdr3_nt: TGTGCCAGCAAAGGACACTTGACCGGGGAGCTGTTTTTT
cdr3_aa: CASKGHLTGELFF

v_call: TRBV7-2
d_call: .
clone_size: many
cdr3_length: 17
j_call: TRBJ2-5
cdr3_nt: TGTGCCAGCAGCCCCGGGTGGGGTTGGGGGAACCAAGAGACCCAGTACTTC
cdr3_aa: CASSPGWGWGNQETQYF

v_call: TRBV20-1
d_call: .
clone_size: many
cdr3_length: 15
j_call: TRBJ2-1
cdr3_nt: TGCAGTGCTAGAGATCCTTTCCGGGGGCAGGATGAGCAGTTCTTC
cdr3_aa: CSARDPFRGQDEQFF

v_call: TRBV27
d_call: .
clone_size: many
cdr3_length: 13
j_call: TRBJ1-2
cdr3_nt: TGTGCCAGCAGCATACAGGGAAACTATGGCTACACCTTC
cdr3_aa: CASSIQGNYGYTF

v_call: TRBV19
d_call: .
clone_size: .
cdr3_length: 13
j_call: TRBJ1-1
cdr3_nt: TGTGCCAGTAGTCCGGGGTGGAACACTGAAGCTTTCTTT
cdr3_aa: CASSPGWNTEAFF